A single sample is the source of the 10 T cell receptor beta chains below, sequenced in a study of CD8 T cells in Susac syndrome. cDNA came from about 0.46 to 1 ug RNA primed by random hexamers. TCRdb itself ran the immunoSEQ multiplex PCR reads through MiXCR, one entry per CDR3 protein. This sample has about 160,000 distinct CDR3 sequences, with 80% to 95% found just once. The source material was CD4+ T cells from PBMCs. The receptors originated from a human donor in good health.

This sequence joins TRBV9 and TRBJ1-2; tentatively, D is TRBD1 (5 bases). The V gene lost 2 bases and the J gene lost 2 bases, with 13 bases spanning the gap. This CDR3 contains 15 residues. Germline values: CDR1 SGDLS, CDR2 YYNGEE. CDR3 sequence reads: CASSVQGSANYGYTF. In DNA, the CDR3 is TGTGCCAGCAGCGTCCAGGGTTCGGCAAACTATGGCTACACCTTC.

V and J are TRBV30 and TRBJ2-3; D may be TRBD1 (5 bases). V gave up 7 bases and J gave up 6 bases, with 14 bases separating them. The CDR3 runs to 12 residues. CDR1 is GTSNPN and CDR2 is SVGIG in the germline V gene (reference sequence). CDR3 amino acids: CAYTGGMDTQYF. The CDR3 bases are TGTGCCTACACAGGTGGAATGGATACGCAGTATTTT.

The DNA for the CDR3 is TGTGCCAGCAGTCCGACAGGGGAGTACGAGCAGTACTTC. Translation: CASSPTGEYEQYF. The rearrangement joins TRBV12-3 or TRBV12-4 to TRBJ2-7; 8 nucleotides line up with TRBD1. CDR3 length: 13 amino acids. V trimming: 5 bases; J trimming: 4 bases; junction bases outside the gene matches: 4.

The rearrangement joins TRBV6-6 to TRBJ2-4; the match to TRBD2 covers 12 bases. In germline, CDR1 is MNHNY, CDR2 SVGAGI (reference sequence). V shed 6 bases and J 7 bases; nucleotides not matched to a gene: 7. CDR3 length: 15 amino acids. CDR3 region: CASRTTSGGKNIQYF. Written as DNA, the CDR3 is TGTGCCAGCAGGACGACTAGCGGGGGCAAGAACATTCAGTACTTC.

This clonotype was observed once. The J gene is TRBJ1-2, the V gene TRBV27, with D perhaps TRBD1 (6 bases). The CDR3 covers 16 residues. The ends were cut back, 1 base at V and 5 bases at J, with 17 bases in the middle. Germline loops: CDR1 MNHEY, CDR2 SMNVEV (reference sequence). CDR3 sequence: CASSLFPTRGAYGYTF. The CDR3 nucleotides read TGTGCCAGCAGTTTATTCCCCACCCGGGGGGCGTATGGCTACACCTTC.

The chain joins TRBV6-1 to TRBJ2-1; 7 bases match TRBD2. CDR1 is MNHNS, CDR2 SASEGT, per germline. The CDR3 has 13 residues. The junction had 10 bases not matched to a gene; V was cut back by 8 bases and J by 9 bases. The CDR3 region is CASLTGGSAEQFF. The CDR3 coding sequence is TGTGCCAGCCTAACCGGGGGGTCAGCTGAGCAGTTCTTC.

The genes are TRBV7-3 and TRBJ2-7; D might be TRBD1 or TRBD2, each matching 5 bases. The CDR3 spans 13 residues. The germline V and J ends were trimmed by 1 base and 5 bases, with 9 bases remaining between them. The germline V gene has CDR1 SGHTA and CDR2 FQGTGA. This chain's CDR3 is CASSLMGENEQYF. The DNA for the CDR3 is TGTGCCAGCAGCTTAATGGGGGAAAACGAGCAGTACTTC.

This chain joins TRBV20-1 and TRBJ1-1, with 11 bases matching TRBD1. The germline CDR1 and CDR2 sequences are DFQATT and SNEGSKA (reference sequence). This CDR3 is built from 12 residues. DNA of the CDR3: TGCAGGGGAGGGACAGGGGGAACTGAAGCTTTCTTT. Translated, it gives CRGGTGGTEAFF.

The chain joins TRBV2 to TRBJ2-1; D is perhaps TRBD2 (7 bases). Germline-derived CDR1 and CDR2 are SNHLY and FYNNEI. V was shortened by 4 bases and J by 1 base, with 11 bases between the two germline ends. The CDR3 is 15 amino acids. CDR3 DNA sequence: TGTGCCAGCAGTGTGGAGGGGGGGTCCTACAATGAGCAGTTCTTC. Its translation: CASSVEGGSYNEQFF. Complete variable domain (other parts from reference TRBV2 and TRBJ2-1): EPEVTQTPSHQVTQMGQEVILRCVPISNHLYFYWYRQILGQKVEFLVSFYNNEISEKSEIFDDQFSVERPDGSNFTLKIRSTKLEDSAMYFCASSVEGGSYNEQFFGPGTRLTVL.

Here the CDR3 reads CSVGATTNEKLFF. CDR3 DNA: TGCAGCGTTGGGGCGACAACTAATGAAAAACTGTTTTTT. J is TRBJ1-4 and V is TRBV29-1; D is unclear. The CDR3 contains 13 residues. V lost 4 bases to trimming and J lost 0 bases, with 6 bases between them. Germline V gene data show CDR1 as SQVTM and CDR2 as ANQGSEA.